The 28 T cell receptor beta chains reported below all come from one sample, sequenced in a study of cytomegalovirus exposure and HLA in healthy donors. In the PCR, 60 Vbeta and 13 Jbeta primers were used. Sequencing used immunoSEQ multiplex PCR; TCRdb keeps in-frame clones, though not all of them. The profile shows 140,000 to 150,000 clones, 60% to 85% of them singletons. Input material: PBMCs. These receptors all stem from a man aged 35-49 years in good health and CMV-seronegative.

J is TRBJ2-3 and V is TRBV10-2, with unresolved D. Per the germline V gene, CDR1 is WSHSY and CDR2 is SAAADI. The V end lost 2 bases, the J end lost 0 bases, and 15 bases lay between the germline ends. The CDR3 runs 17 residues. For the CDR3, the DNA is TGCGCCAGCAGTGAGGTGCGGCTGCCAACTAGCACAGATACGCAGTATTTT. It is translated as CASSEVRLPTSTDTQYF.

This clone was seen more than once but under ten times. The chain carries TRBV30 and TRBJ1-1; 8 nucleotides match TRBD1. The CDR3 has 15 residues. The trim removed 4 bases at V and 0 bases at J, leaving 7 bases unmatched. Per the germline V gene, CDR1 is GTSNPN and CDR2 is SVGIG (reference sequence). CDR3 nucleotides: TGTGCCTGGACTGCAGGGGGCCTCATGAACACTGAAGCTTTCTTT. This encodes CAWTAGGLMNTEAFF.

The table lists this clone with many counts. The rearrangement uses TRBV28 and TRBJ2-1, with a weak D call TRBD2 (5 bases). Germline CDR1 is MDHEN and CDR2 is SYDVKM. The CDR3 length is 17 residues. Trimming took off 4 bases at V and 0 bases at J, with 16 bases between the two ends. CDR3 amino acids: CASSSPWVGSSYNEQFF. CDR3 in DNA: TGTGCCAGCAGTTCCCCCTGGGTAGGGAGCTCCTACAATGAGCAGTTCTTC.

V gene TRBV5-1 combines with J gene TRBJ2-5, with 9 bases that match TRBD2. The trim removed 2 bases at V and 3 bases at J, leaving 2 bases unmatched. The CDR3 runs to 14 residues. The germline gives CDR1 SGHRS, CDR2 YFSETQ. CDR3 amino acids: CASSFSGGKETQYF. DNA of the CDR3: TGCGCCAGCAGCTTTAGCGGGGGAAAAGAGACCCAGTACTTC.

The rearrangement uses TRBV2 and TRBJ2-7; TRBD1 aligns across 8 bases. Per germline, CDR1 SNHLY and CDR2 FYNNEI. The V and J ends lost 5 bases and 4 bases, in that order; junction bases with no gene match: 1. This CDR3 comprises 12 residues. This CDR3 reads CASSWDRYEQYF. CDR3 sequence (DNA): TGTGCCAGCAGTTGGGACAGGTACGAGCAGTACTTC.

This chain uses TRBV5-1 with TRBJ2-3, with D unclear. The germline V gene encodes CDR1 SGHRS and CDR2 YFSETQ. CDR3 length equals 15 residues. V was pared by 0 bases and J by 0 bases, with 8 bases between. CDR3 in DNA: TGCGCCAGCAGCTTGGACGCAACTAGCACAGATACGCAGTATTTT. Translated, it gives CASSLDATSTDTQYF. Supplemented by reference TRBV5-1 and TRBJ2-3, the full variable domain reads KAGVTQTPRYLIKTRGQQVTLSCSPISGHRSVSWYQQTPGQGLQFLFEYFSETQRNKGNFPGRFSGRQFSNSRSEMNVSTLELGDSALYLCASSLDATSTDTQYFGPGTRLTVL.

The chain carries TRBV5-4 and TRBJ2-5; a possible D gene is TRBD1 (5 bases). Germline lookup yields CDR1 SGHNT and CDR2 YYREEE (reference sequence). Trimming pared 3 bases from V and 4 bases from J, leaving 16 bases between. The CDR3 extends over 15 amino acids. The CDR3 nucleotides are TGTGCCAGCAGCTCGGCTCAGGGCGCCAGAGAGACCCAGTACTTC. Encoded protein: CASSSAQGARETQYF.

The chain combines TRBV7-3 with TRBJ2-1; the match to TRBD1 covers 7 bases. Germline V gene lookup returns CDR1 SGHTA and CDR2 FQGTGA. This CDR3 spans 17 amino acids. V dropped 0 bases and J dropped 5; count of bases not matched to a gene: 10. The CDR3 loop reads CASSLTVTGVRNNEQFF. In DNA, the CDR3 is TGTGCCAGCAGCTTAACGGTCACAGGGGTTCGAAACAATGAGCAGTTCTTC.

This chain connects TRBV30 to TRBJ2-1; 7 bases match TRBD2. Germline V gene data show CDR1 as GTSNPN and CDR2 as SVGIG (reference sequence). This CDR3 is built from 15 residues. Trimming removed 7 bases from V and 4 bases from J; junction bases left unmatched: 13. The CDR3 coding sequence is TGTGCCTCCAACCAGCGGGACCTATTTTACAATGAGCAGTTCTTC. Its protein is CASNQRDLFYNEQFF.

The CDR3 reads CASRPSGALYEQYF. CDR3 in DNA: TGTGCCAGCAGACCAAGCGGGGCACTCTACGAGCAGTACTTC. This rearrangement joins TRBV28 to TRBJ2-7; 7 nucleotides agree with TRBD2. CDR1 is MDHEN and CDR2 is SYDVKM in the germline V gene. The CDR3 is 14 amino acids. The junction had 8 bases not matched to a gene; V was cut back by 6 bases and J by 3 bases.

Points on this clone: Other DNA sequences of this sample code for an identical CDR3. The rearrangement links TRBV19 to TRBJ2-5; D is possibly TRBD2 (6 bases). Germline V gene data show CDR1 as LNHDA and CDR2 as SQIVND (reference sequence). The V and J ends lost 4 bases and 2 bases respectively, with 8 bases between them. CDR3 length: 13 amino acids. The CDR3 DNA follows: TGTGCCAGTAGTACGGGGGTACAAGAGACCCAGTACTTC. Translating gives CASSTGVQETQYF.

The chain links TRBV7-2 to TRBJ1-1; 8 nucleotides match TRBD1. Losses at the gene ends were 5 bases for V and 10 bases for J; bases not matched to a gene: 6. Germline assignment: CDR1 SGHTA and CDR2 FQGNSA. The CDR3 is made up of 12 amino acids. CDR3 amino acids: CASSTGQGTAFF. For the CDR3, the DNA is TGTGCCAGCAGCACCGGACAGGGCACAGCTTTCTTT.

The chain employs TRBV6-4 and TRBJ2-1; D ambiguous. CDR1 and CDR2 from the germline V gene are MRHNA and SNTAGT. The CDR3 is 13 residues long. V lost 5 bases, J lost 0 bases, and 5 bases lay in between. CDR3 DNA: TGTGCCAGCAGTCCGAGCTCCTACAATGAGCAGTTCTTC. Protein product: CASSPSSYNEQFF.

The rearrangement uses TRBV6-5 and TRBJ1-1; 7 nucleotides line up with TRBD1. The germline CDR1 and CDR2 sequences are MNHEY and SVGAGI. With V trimmed by 7 bases and J by 1 base, 6 bases remained unmatched. The length of the CDR3 is 14 residues. This CDR3 is CASKEGAGNTEAFF. CDR3 bases: TGTGCCAGCAAGGAGGGGGCCGGGAACACTGAAGCTTTCTTT.

This clone was detected only a few times. The chain joins TRBV4-1 to TRBJ2-3, with 12 bases fitting TRBD2. Germline CDR1 MGHRA, CDR2 YSYEKL. With 0 bases clipped from V and 0 bases from J, the junction kept 13 bases outside the gene matches. There are 21 residues in the CDR3. In DNA, the CDR3 is TGCGCCAGCAGCCAAGATTCCCCACTAGCGGGAGGACCTACTAGCACAGATACGCAGTATTTT. This sequence encodes CASSQDSPLAGGPTSTDTQYF.

Note on this clone: At one end, the junction sequence differs from germline, possibly due to a read error. V gene TRBV13 combines with J gene TRBJ2-3, with TRBD2 matching over 13 bases. Germline-derived CDR1 and CDR2 are PRHDT and FYEKMQ (reference sequence). The CDR3 is 17 amino acids. The CDR3 DNA is TGTGCCAGCAGCATAGGACTAGCGGGAGTCCGCACAGATACGCAGTATTTT. Translating gives CASSIGLAGVRTDTQYF. Full variable domain (rest looked up from reference TRBV13 and TRBJ2-3): AAGVIQSPRHLIKEKRETATLKCYPIPRHDTVYWYQQGPGQDPQFLISFYEKMQSDKGSIPDRFSAQQFSDYHSELNMSSLELGDSALYFCASSIGLAGVRTDTQYFGPGTRLTVL.

The genes are TRBV25-1 and TRBJ2-1; 9 bases line up with TRBD2. The CDR3 runs to 15 residues. V was clipped by 7 bases and J by 4 bases; unmatched bases: 8. CDR1 is MGHDK, CDR2 SYGVNS, per germline. The CDR3: CASKVSGGPYNEQFF. The CDR3 DNA reads as TGTGCCAGCAAAGTTAGCGGGGGCCCGTACAATGAGCAGTTCTTC.

The chain couples TRBV6-6 to TRBJ1-6; D might be TRBD1 (5 bases). The CDR3 has 14 residues. Germline-derived CDR1 and CDR2 are MNHNY and SVGAGI (reference sequence). Trimming left V 0 bases short and J 8 bases short, with 8 bases between. CDR3 loop: CASSYSPGDSPLHF. CDR3 bases: TGTGCCAGCAGTTACTCGCCGGGGGATTCACCCCTCCACTTT.

In this sample, this clone turned up a few times. The CDR3 is CASSQVGLAGQYF. CDR3 DNA: TGTGCCAGCAGCCAAGTAGGTTTAGCGGGCCAGTATTTT. The V gene is TRBV4-2, the J gene TRBJ2-3; 7 bases align to TRBD2. Germline CDR1 is LGHNA and CDR2 is YNFKEQ. Trimming removed 1 base from V and 12 bases from J; junction bases left unmatched: 7. This CDR3 comprises 13 residues.

In this sample, this clone turned up a few times. The chain employs TRBV10-1 and TRBJ2-7; D unresolved. From germline, CDR1 is WNHNN and CDR2 SYGVQD (reference sequence). The CDR3 runs 13 residues. V lost 3 bases, J lost 2 bases, and 8 bases lay in between. The CDR3 sequence is CASSDHTAYEQYF. The DNA of the CDR3 is TGCGCCAGCAGTGACCACACCGCCTACGAGCAGTACTTC.

The chain employs TRBV5-1 and TRBJ1-6; a possible D gene is TRBD1 (6 bases). Germline CDR1 and CDR2: SGHRS and YFSETQ. The CDR3 spans 16 residues. V gave up 0 bases and J gave up 8 bases, with 15 bases separating them. The CDR3 is CASSLVGRGSDSPLHF. The CDR3 coding sequence is TGCGCCAGCAGCTTGGTGGGCAGGGGTTCGGATTCACCCCTCCACTTT.

V is TRBV7-6 and J is TRBJ2-5; TRBD1 matches at 9 bases. The CDR3 is 14 amino acids. The germline gives CDR1 SGHVS, CDR2 FNYEAQ. The V gene end was trimmed by 0 bases and the J gene end by 4 bases; junction bases not matched to a gene: 0. The CDR3 DNA sequence: TGTGCCAGCAGCTTAGCGGACAGGGGAGAGACCCAGTACTTC. It codes for CASSLADRGETQYF. The whole variable domain, filled in from reference TRBV7-6 and TRBJ2-5, reads GAGVSQSPRYKVTKRGQDVALRCDPISGHVSLYWYRQALGQGPEFLTYFNYEAQQDKSGLPNDRFSAERPEGSISTLTIQRTEQRDSAMYRCASSLADRGETQYFGPGTRLLVL.

This rearrangement joins TRBV19 to TRBJ2-3, with TRBD2 identical over 10 bases. Germline lookup yields CDR1 LNHDA and CDR2 SQIVND (reference sequence). CDR3 length equals 14 residues. V dropped 3 bases and J dropped 5; count of bases not matched to a gene: 2. The CDR3 bases are TGTGCCAGTAGTATGAGACTAGCGGGAGATACGCAGTATTTT. Protein sequence: CASSMRLAGDTQYF. Based on the CDR3 plus reference TRBV19 and TRBJ2-3, the full variable domain is DGGITQSPKYLFRKEGQNVTLSCEQNLNHDAMYWYRQDPGQGLRLIYYSQIVNDFQKGDIAEGYSVSREKKESFPLTVTSAQKNPTAFYLCASSMRLAGDTQYFGPGTRLTVL.

The rearrangement links TRBV11-2 to TRBJ2-7; D remains ambiguous. The CDR3 length is 14 residues. Per the germline V gene, CDR1 is SGHAT and CDR2 is FQNNGV. The V end was cut by 0 bases, the J end by 0 bases, with 6 bases between. CDR3 nucleotides: TGTGCCAGCAGCTTAGAACGGTTCTCCTACGAGCAGTACTTC. This sequence encodes CASSLERFSYEQYF.

The chain carries TRBV5-1 and TRBJ2-7, with 7 positions matching TRBD1. Per germline, CDR1 SGHRS and CDR2 YFSETQ. The CDR3 totals 14 residues. Losses at the gene ends were 2 bases for V and 4 bases for J; bases not matched to a gene: 6. The CDR3 nucleotides are TGCGCCAGCAGCTTCACAGGGGTTTCTTACGAGCAGTACTTC. Its protein product is CASSFTGVSYEQYF.

This clone was seen only a few times. This chain joins TRBV5-4 and TRBJ2-3; D possibly corresponds to TRBD2 (6 bases). Trimming pared 5 bases from V and 0 bases from J, leaving 13 bases between. CDR3 length equals 15 residues. The V gene's germline CDR1 is SGHNT and CDR2 YYREEE (reference sequence). CDR3 bases: TGTGCCAGCAGGTCGGGACTCACTAGCACAGATACGCAGTATTTT. Encoded protein: CASRSGLTSTDTQYF.

This clone was observed a few times. Its ends do not fully match the called genes, so a read error is possible. V and J are TRBV10-3 and TRBJ2-4, with D uncertain. Looked up from germline, CDR1 is ENHRY and CDR2 is SYGVKD. The CDR3 length is 14 residues. CDR3 in amino acids: CAIFYEFGKNSQYF. In DNA form, the CDR3 reads TGTGCCATCTTCTATGAGTTTGGCAAAAACAGTCAGTACTTC.

V and J are TRBV21-1 and TRBJ1-6. TRBV21-1 is recorded as a pseudogene. CDR3 length: 16 amino acids. CDR3 nucleotides: TGTGCCAGCAGCAAAGTGGGGAGCTCCTATAATTCACCCCTCCACTTT. It translates to CASSKVGSSYNSPLHF.